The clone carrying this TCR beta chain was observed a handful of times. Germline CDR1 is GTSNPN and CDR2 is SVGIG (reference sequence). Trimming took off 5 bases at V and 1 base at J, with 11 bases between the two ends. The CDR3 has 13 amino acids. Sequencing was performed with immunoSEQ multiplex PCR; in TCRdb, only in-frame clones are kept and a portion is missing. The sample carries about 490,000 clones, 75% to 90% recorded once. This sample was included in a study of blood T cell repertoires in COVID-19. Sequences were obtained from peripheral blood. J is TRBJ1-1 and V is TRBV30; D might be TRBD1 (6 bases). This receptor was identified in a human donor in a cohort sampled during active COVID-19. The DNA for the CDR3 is TGTGCCTGGTGGGGACATAGGAACACTGAAGCTTTCTTT. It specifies CAWWGHRNTEAFF.